The next 9 T cell receptor beta chains were all read from a single sample in a study of CD8 T cells in Susac syndrome (dated by TCRdb to about 2019). The method behind the library was the immunoSEQ multiplex PCR assay. RNA was extracted using the RNeasy kit, and roughly 0.45 to 1 microgram was reverse transcribed with random hexamers. TCRdb reran the public reads through fastp at Q25 and MiXCR, keeping productive beta chains. Identical CDR3 protein sequences are pooled into one entry, listed with their most common genes and DNA. Across this sample there are about 200,000 distinct CDR3 sequences, with around nine tenths seen only once. Of the sample, around 0.1% falls within the top ten clones. Sequencing was done on a sample of CD4+ T cells from PBMCs. These receptors came from a human donor with Susac syndrome.

V is TRBV5-6 and J is TRBJ2-3; unclear D gene. Trimming removed 0 bases from V and 6 bases from J, with 2 bases in between. Looked up from germline, CDR1 is SGHDT and CDR2 is YYEEEE. The CDR3 runs to 11 residues. The CDR3 here is CASSLADTQYF. CDR3 sequence (DNA): TGTGCCAGCAGCTTGGCTGATACGCAGTATTTT.

This clonotype was detected only once. The chain employs TRBV7-8 and TRBJ2-2; TRBD1 or TRBD2 may be the D gene (6 bases each). Germline CDR1 and CDR2: SGHVS and FQNEAQ. The V end was cut by 1 base, the J end by 7 bases, with 13 bases between. This CDR3 has 15 amino acids. This CDR3 is CASSLGRGVRGELFF. The CDR3 region has the DNA TGTGCCAGCAGCTTAGGGAGGGGGGTTCGCGGGGAGCTGTTTTTT.

The gene calls are TRBV2 and TRBJ2-1; D tentatively fits TRBD1 or TRBD2 (5 bases each). The V gene's germline CDR1 is SNHLY and CDR2 FYNNEI. The CDR3 spans 14 residues. Trimming took off 6 bases at V and 7 bases at J, with 16 bases between the two ends. The CDR3 DNA follows: TGTGCCAGCAGGGGACGTCATGGCGGGAATGAGCAGTTCTTC. Protein sequence: CASRGRHGGNEQFF.

The rearrangement links TRBV11-2 to TRBJ1-5; D is unclear. Deletions cut 0 bases from V and 4 bases from J, with 10 bases between. This CDR3 contains 15 residues. Per germline, CDR1 SGHAT and CDR2 FQNNGV. The chain's CDR3 is CASSLDSPSNQPQHF. The CDR3 coding sequence is TGTGCCAGCAGCTTAGATTCCCCCTCAAATCAGCCCCAGCATTTT. Full variable domain (remainder filled in from reference TRBV11-2 and TRBJ1-5): EAGVAQSPRYKIIEKRQSVAFWCNPISGHATLYWYQQILGQGPKLLIQFQNNGVVDDSQLPKDRFSAERLKGVDSTLKIQPAKLEDSAVYLCASSLDSPSNQPQHFGDGTRLSIL.

The chain couples TRBV5-1 to TRBJ2-2, with TRBD2 as a possible D gene (6 bases). V gave up 1 base and J gave up 4 bases, with 11 bases separating them. The germline CDR1 and CDR2 sequences are SGHRS and YFSETQ. The CDR3 is made up of 15 amino acids. This CDR3 reads CASSLSSGPTGELFF. CDR3 sequence (DNA): TGCGCCAGCAGCTTGAGTAGCGGACCCACCGGGGAGCTGTTTTTT.

This chain connects TRBV3-1 to TRBJ1-1, with TRBD1 as a possible D gene (5 bases). CDR1 and CDR2 from the germline V gene are LGHDT and YNNKEL (reference sequence). There are 13 residues in the CDR3. With 3 bases removed from V and 1 base from J, the gap between germline ends came to 6 bases. The CDR3 DNA follows: TGTGCCAGCAGCCAGACAGAGAACACTGAAGCTTTCTTT. This translates into CASSQTENTEAFF.

The rearrangement uses TRBV7-2 and TRBJ2-2; D is unresolved. With 1 base removed from V and 0 bases from J, the gap between germline ends came to 6 bases. Germline CDR1 and CDR2: SGHTA and FQGNSA. This CDR3 has 15 amino acids. CDR3 sequence reads: CASSLVRTNTGELFF. As DNA, the CDR3 is TGTGCCAGCAGCTTAGTACGGACGAACACCGGGGAGCTGTTTTTT.

This clonotype was detected once. CDR3 coding DNA: TGTGCCAGCATACTTGCGGGGGGGACGAGACCCACAGATACGCAGTATTTT. Translating it yields CASILAGGTRPTDTQYF. The V gene is TRBV6-1, the J gene TRBJ2-3, with TRBD2 matching over 9 bases. This CDR3 is built from 17 residues. Germline-derived CDR1 and CDR2 are MNHNS and SASEGT. With 7 bases clipped from V and 2 bases from J, the junction kept 13 bases outside the gene matches.

This sequence joins TRBV30 and TRBJ2-7; D ambiguous. The CDR3 has 13 amino acids. V dropped 2 bases and J dropped 2 bases, with 10 bases sitting between them. Germline V CDR1 and CDR2: GTSNPN, SVGIG (reference sequence). Here the CDR3 reads CAWSKGQPYEQYF. CDR3 DNA sequence: TGTGCCTGGAGTAAGGGCCAGCCCTACGAGCAGTACTTC. The full variable domain, rest sourced from reference TRBV30 and TRBJ2-7, is SQTIHQWPATLVQPVGSPLSLECTVEGTSNPNLYWYRQAAGRGLQLLFYSVGIGQISSEVPQNLSASRPQDRQFILSSKKLLLSDSGFYLCAWSKGQPYEQYFGPGTRLTVT.